The TCR beta chain under discussion was sequenced for a study of T cell repertoires in cytomegalovirus infection. General study points: The ex vivo response showed dominance by HLA-C-restricted CMV-specific TCR beta clonotypes.

One entry per CDR3 protein results from TCRdb running MiXCR on the reads. In the table there are fewer than 550,000 distinct CDR3 sequences, 11% of which are singletons. Germline V gene sequence: CDR1 MDHEN, CDR2 SYDVKM. The CDR3 is 16 residues long. Losses at the gene ends were 9 bases for V and 0 bases for J; bases not matched to a gene: 12. This clonotype showed up many times. Its antigen remains unidentified. The genes are TRBV28 and TRBJ2-5; the match to TRBD1 covers 8 bases. Sequenced: PBMCs. The source is a human donor in good health (CMV status not recorded). Some clones in this sample may be carry-over from other donors' samples. In nucleotides, the CDR3 is TGTGCCAGTCACGGGACAGGTGAATTGTACCAAGAGACCCAGTACTTC. Protein sequence: CASHGTGELYQETQYF.